This entry lists 18 T cell receptor beta chains sequenced from one sample in a study of PD-1 blockade in classical Hodgkin lymphoma. All patients experienced relapse after autologous stem cell transplantation, and brentuximab vedotin exposure was variable. TCRdb's copy holds only in-frame clones and misses some; the assay was immunoSEQ multiplex PCR. The table lists about 110,000 clones, 89% of them singletons. The specimen comprised peripheral blood mononuclear cells (PBMCs), sampled before the second cycle of nivolumab. The origin of the receptors is a human donor with classical Hodgkin lymphoma.

The chain recombines TRBV5-6 with TRBJ2-7, with a weak D call TRBD1 (6 bases). The germline CDR1 and CDR2 sequences are SGHDT and YYEEEE. The CDR3 covers 13 residues. V lost 4 bases and J 3 bases, leaving 11 bases between the germline ends. CDR3 protein: CASSPGVHYEQYF. The CDR3 DNA follows: TGTGCCAGCAGCCCAGGGGTGCACTACGAGCAGTACTTC.

V and J are TRBV29-1 and TRBJ2-7; perhaps TRBD2 as D (5 bases). Trimming removed 6 bases from V and 4 bases from J, with 16 bases in between. Germline CDR1 and CDR2: SQVTM and ANQGSEA. The CDR3 runs to 13 residues. The CDR3 DNA follows: TGCAGCGTCCAATTAATCGGGGAGTACGAGCAGTACTTC. It codes for CSVQLIGEYEQYF.

The V gene is TRBV7-9, the J gene TRBJ2-7; weak D call: TRBD2 (6 bases). Germline V gene data show CDR1 as SEHNR and CDR2 as FQNEAQ (reference sequence). Trimming shortened V by 5 bases and J by 0 bases, and 20 bases separated the two germline ends. The CDR3 sequence is 17 residues long. As DNA, the CDR3 is TGTGCCAGCAGCCCTGGAGGGTGGCAGGTGAACTCCTACGAGCAGTACTTC. It encodes CASSPGGWQVNSYEQYF.

J is TRBJ1-5 and V is TRBV6-1, with D uncertain. The germline gives CDR1 MNHNS, CDR2 SASEGT. The CDR3 totals 13 residues. The V end was cut by 6 bases, the J end by 0 bases, with 6 bases between. Here the CDR3 DNA reads TGTGCCAGCAGCACCGATAGCAATCAGCCCCAGCATTTT. This sequence encodes CASSTDSNQPQHF.

The chain uses TRBV7-6 and TRBJ1-3; 10 bases are shared with TRBD1. The V and J ends lost 7 bases and 2 bases, in that order; junction bases with no gene match: 2. Looked up from germline, CDR1 is SGHVS and CDR2 is FNYEAQ. This CDR3 contains 14 residues. The CDR3, as DNA: TGTGCCAGCACCGGACAGGGGGCTGGAAACACCATATATTTT. It yields the protein CASTGQGAGNTIYF.

The chain uses TRBV6-5 and TRBJ2-7; 8 positions agree with TRBD1. V shed 6 bases and J 5 bases; nucleotides not matched to a gene: 12. Germline values: CDR1 MNHEY, CDR2 SVGAGI. This CDR3 contains 15 residues. CDR3 sequence reads: CASRGRTGSVNEQYF. CDR3 in DNA: TGTGCCAGCAGAGGCCGGACAGGGTCTGTGAACGAGCAGTACTTC.

This chain connects TRBV6-1 to TRBJ1-3; D remains ambiguous. Germline V CDR1 and CDR2: MNHNS, SASEGT. The CDR3 length is 13 residues. The V and J ends lost 2 bases and 0 bases respectively, with 2 bases between them. The CDR3 loop reads CASSEFSGNTIYF. CDR3 DNA: TGTGCCAGCAGTGAATTCTCTGGAAACACCATATATTTT.

The chain joins TRBV27 to TRBJ1-1; maybe TRBD1 (6 bases). V gave up 11 bases and J gave up 5 bases, with 15 bases separating them. The CDR3 sequence is 12 residues long. Germline V lookup: CDR1 MNHEY, CDR2 SMNVEV (reference sequence). The CDR3 bases are TGTGCCTCGGGGGGGCCGGAGACTGAAGCTTTCTTT. This sequence encodes CASGGPETEAFF.

The chain has TRBV25-1 and TRBJ2-7, with 10 bases identical to TRBD2. This CDR3 region has 17 residues. Germline CDR1 reads MGHDK; CDR2 reads SYGVNS. J lost 4 bases, V lost 2 bases, and 11 bases had no gene match. CDR3 nucleotides: TGTGCCAGCAGTGAAGTTAGCGGGAGGCCTAGAGGGTACGAGCAGTACTTC. Its protein product is CASSEVSGRPRGYEQYF.

This chain uses TRBV7-7 with TRBJ2-3; 7 bases fit TRBD1. V shed 5 bases, J shed 8 bases, and the junction held 7 bases outside the gene matches. The V gene's germline CDR1 is SSHAT and CDR2 FNYEAQ (reference sequence). The CDR3 is made up of 13 amino acids. The CDR3 here is CASSVTGVATQYF. In DNA, the CDR3 is TGTGCCAGCAGCGTAACAGGGGTAGCTACGCAGTATTTT.

The V call is TRBV5-1, the J call TRBJ2-3, with D perhaps given as TRBD1 or TRBD2 (5 bases each). The CDR3 is 17 residues long. Per the germline V gene, CDR1 is SGHRS and CDR2 is YFSETQ. The ends were cut back, 2 bases at V and 0 bases at J, with 16 bases in the middle. CDR3 sequence reads: CASSFGPGQISTDTQYF. Here the CDR3 DNA reads TGCGCCAGCAGCTTCGGTCCGGGGCAGATTAGCACAGATACGCAGTATTTT.

Concerning this clone itself: Relative to the germline gene, one junction end is altered; a read error may explain this. This chain links TRBV7-2 with TRBJ2-5, with D unclear. The germline CDR1 and CDR2 sequences are SGHTA and FQGNSA. The length of the CDR3 is 11 residues. In nucleotides, the CDR3 is TGTGCCAGCAGCTTATCAGACATACCTGACTTC. It specifies CASSLSDIPDF.

The chain employs TRBV27 and TRBJ2-7; 7 positions match TRBD1. The CDR3 length is 13 residues. The germline gives CDR1 MNHEY, CDR2 SMNVEV (reference sequence). V shed 5 bases, J shed 6 bases, and the junction held 7 bases outside the gene matches. The CDR3 DNA reads TGTGCCAGCAGTAGAGAAGGGGGCTTCGAGCAGTACTTC. It translates to CASSREGGFEQYF.

In DNA, the CDR3 is TGTGCCAGCAGCTCTAAGGTGGGGTTCCAAGAGACCCAGTACTTC. This translates into CASSSKVGFQETQYF. The chain has TRBV7-9 and TRBJ2-5; D is ambiguous. V lost 4 bases and J 1 base, leaving 13 bases between the germline ends. The CDR3 is 15 residues long. CDR1 and CDR2 (germline): SEHNR, FQNEAQ (reference sequence). The full variable domain, rest sourced from reference TRBV7-9 and TRBJ2-5, is DTGVSQNPRHKITKRGQNVTFRCDPISEHNRLYWYRQTLGQGPEFLTYFQNEAQLEKSRLLSDRFSAERPKGSFSTLEIQRTEQGDSAMYLCASSSKVGFQETQYFGPGTRLLVL.

V usage is TRBV7-2 and J usage is TRBJ1-1; D remains ambiguous. This CDR3 comprises 13 residues. V lost 1 base and J lost 8, with 11 bases in between. Germline values: CDR1 SGHTA, CDR2 FQGNSA. The CDR3 coding sequence is TGTGCCAGCAGCTTAGACGCCCGGTTGGAAGCTTTCTTT. This codes for CASSLDARLEAFF.

V usage is TRBV27 and J usage is TRBJ1-1; D ambiguous. Germline values: CDR1 MNHEY, CDR2 SMNVEV (reference sequence). Trimming cost V 3 bases and J 2 bases, with 10 bases left between them. This CDR3 contains 14 residues. CDR3 sequence (DNA): TGTGCCAGCAGTTTGACCCGCAGTAACACTGAAGCTTTCTTT. Translated, it gives CASSLTRSNTEAFF.

This clone came up once. This same CDR3 is encoded by further DNA sequences in the sample. This rearrangement joins TRBV19 to TRBJ2-7; 12 nucleotides line up with TRBD1. J was trimmed by 4 bases and V by 1 base; bases with no gene match: 2. This CDR3 region has 15 residues. The germline V gene encodes CDR1 LNHDA and CDR2 SQIVND (reference sequence). CDR3 in amino acids: CASSIAGQGAYEQYF. In DNA, the CDR3 is TGTGCCAGTAGTATAGCGGGACAGGGGGCTTACGAGCAGTACTTC.

This clone was observed a handful of times. CDR3 DNA sequence: TGTGCCAGCAGCTTTAGGCGGGAGAACACCGGGGAGCTGTTTTTT. Translation gives CASSFRRENTGELFF. V gene TRBV7-8 combines with J gene TRBJ2-2, with a weak D call TRBD2 (6 bases). The CDR3 spans 15 residues. Trimming removed 3 bases from V and 1 base from J, with 9 bases in between. CDR1 is SGHVS, CDR2 FQNEAQ, per germline.